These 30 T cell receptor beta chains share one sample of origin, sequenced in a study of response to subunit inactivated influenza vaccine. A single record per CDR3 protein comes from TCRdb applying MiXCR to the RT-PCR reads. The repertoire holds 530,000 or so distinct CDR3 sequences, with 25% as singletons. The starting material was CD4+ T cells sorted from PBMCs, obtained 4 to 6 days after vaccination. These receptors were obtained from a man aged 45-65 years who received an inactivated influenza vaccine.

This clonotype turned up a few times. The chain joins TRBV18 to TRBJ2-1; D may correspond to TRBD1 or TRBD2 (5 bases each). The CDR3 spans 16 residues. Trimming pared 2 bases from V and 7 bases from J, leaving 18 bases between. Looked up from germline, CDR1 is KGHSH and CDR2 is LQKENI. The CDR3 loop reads CASSPIAGSIGNEQFF. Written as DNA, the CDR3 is TGTGCCAGCTCACCAATCGCAGGGAGCATAGGAAATGAGCAGTTCTTC.

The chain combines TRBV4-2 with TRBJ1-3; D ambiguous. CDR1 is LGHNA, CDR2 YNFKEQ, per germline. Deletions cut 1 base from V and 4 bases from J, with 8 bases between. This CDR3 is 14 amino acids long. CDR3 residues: CASSQGPEGNTIYF. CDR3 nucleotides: TGTGCCAGCAGCCAAGGGCCAGAAGGAAACACCATATATTTT.

In DNA form, the CDR3 reads TGTGCCAGCAGTTCTACTTACAGAGACTACGAGCAGTACTTC. It encodes CASSSTYRDYEQYF. The V and J genes are TRBV12-3 or TRBV12-4 and TRBJ2-7; D gene ambiguous. Between the trimmed V and J ends, which lost 4 bases and 3 bases, there was a span of 13 bases. The CDR3 has 14 residues.

CDR3 loop: CASTPPGSVTGELFF. CDR3 in DNA: TGTGCCAGCACCCCTCCCGGCTCAGTCACCGGGGAGCTGTTTTTT. The chain joins TRBV7-2 to TRBJ2-2, with no clear D. CDR3 length equals 15 residues. V was shortened by 7 bases and J by 4 bases, with 16 bases between the two germline ends. Per the germline V gene, CDR1 is SGHTA and CDR2 is FQGNSA.

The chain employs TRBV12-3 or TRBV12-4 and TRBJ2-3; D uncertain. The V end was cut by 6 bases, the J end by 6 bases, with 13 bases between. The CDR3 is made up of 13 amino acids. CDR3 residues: CASSSLLLDTQYF. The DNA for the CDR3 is TGTGCCAGCAGCTCTCTCCTTTTGGATACGCAGTATTTT.

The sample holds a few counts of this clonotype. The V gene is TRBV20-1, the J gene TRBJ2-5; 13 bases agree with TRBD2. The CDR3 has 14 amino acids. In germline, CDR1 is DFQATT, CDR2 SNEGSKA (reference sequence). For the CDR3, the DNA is TGCACCGCTAGTACTAGCGGGGGGGTAGAGACCCAGTACTTC. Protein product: CTASTSGGVETQYF.

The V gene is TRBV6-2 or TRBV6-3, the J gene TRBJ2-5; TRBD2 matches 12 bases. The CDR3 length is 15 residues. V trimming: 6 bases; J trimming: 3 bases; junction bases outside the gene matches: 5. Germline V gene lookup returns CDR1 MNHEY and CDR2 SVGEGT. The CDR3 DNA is TGTGCCAGCAGGGCGACTAGCGGGGGAAAAGAGACCCAGTACTTC. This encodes CASRATSGGKETQYF.

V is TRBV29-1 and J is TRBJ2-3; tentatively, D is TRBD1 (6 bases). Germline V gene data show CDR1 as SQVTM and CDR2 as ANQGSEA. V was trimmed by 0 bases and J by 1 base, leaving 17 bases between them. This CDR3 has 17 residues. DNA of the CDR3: TGCAGCGTTGAAGATCCCCTCCGGGACATAGGCACAGATACGCAGTATTTT. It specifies CSVEDPLRDIGTDTQYF.

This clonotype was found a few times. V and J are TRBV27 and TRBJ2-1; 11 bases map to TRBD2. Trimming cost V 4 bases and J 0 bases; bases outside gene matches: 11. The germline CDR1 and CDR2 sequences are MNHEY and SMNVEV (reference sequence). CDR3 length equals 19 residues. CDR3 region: CASSSLPASGGSSYNEQFF. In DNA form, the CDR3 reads TGTGCCAGCAGTTCTCTCCCCGCTAGCGGGGGGTCCTCCTACAATGAGCAGTTCTTC.

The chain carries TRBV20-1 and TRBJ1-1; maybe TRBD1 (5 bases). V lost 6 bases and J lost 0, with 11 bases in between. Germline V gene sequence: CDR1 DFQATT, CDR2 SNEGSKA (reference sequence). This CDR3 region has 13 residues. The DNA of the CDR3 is TGCAGTGCCAGACAGCACATGAACACTGAAGCTTTCTTT. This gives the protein CSARQHMNTEAFF.

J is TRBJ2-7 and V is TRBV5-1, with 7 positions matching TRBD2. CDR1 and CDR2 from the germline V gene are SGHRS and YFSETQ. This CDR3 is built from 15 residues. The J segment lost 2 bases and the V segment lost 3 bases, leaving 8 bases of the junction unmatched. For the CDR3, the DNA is TGCGCCAGCAGCTCGTGGTCGGGGGGAACCTACGAGCAGTACTTC. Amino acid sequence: CASSSWSGGTYEQYF.

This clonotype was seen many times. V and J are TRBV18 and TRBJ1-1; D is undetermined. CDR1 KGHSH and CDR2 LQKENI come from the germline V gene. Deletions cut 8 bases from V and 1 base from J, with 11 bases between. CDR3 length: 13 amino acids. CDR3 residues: CASSPRGNTEAFF. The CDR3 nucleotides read TGTGCCAGCAGCCCCCGTGGGAACACTGAAGCTTTCTTT.

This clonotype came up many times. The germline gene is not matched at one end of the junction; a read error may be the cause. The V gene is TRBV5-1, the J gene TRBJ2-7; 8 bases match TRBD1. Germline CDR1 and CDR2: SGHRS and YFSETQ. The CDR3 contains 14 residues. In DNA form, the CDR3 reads TGTGCCAGCTCCTCCGGACAGGGCCCCTACGAGCAGTACTTC. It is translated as CASSSGQGPYEQYF.

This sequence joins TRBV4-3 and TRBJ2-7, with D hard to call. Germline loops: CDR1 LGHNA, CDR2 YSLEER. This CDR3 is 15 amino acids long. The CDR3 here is CTRHPPTPSSYEQYF. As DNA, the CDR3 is TGCACCCGACACCCTCCTACGCCCTCCTCCTACGAGCAGTACTTC.

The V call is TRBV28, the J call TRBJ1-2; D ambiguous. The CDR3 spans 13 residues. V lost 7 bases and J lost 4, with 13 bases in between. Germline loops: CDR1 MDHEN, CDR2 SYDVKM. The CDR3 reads CASNDILAYGYTF. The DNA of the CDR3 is TGTGCCAGCAATGACATCCTGGCCTATGGCTACACCTTC.

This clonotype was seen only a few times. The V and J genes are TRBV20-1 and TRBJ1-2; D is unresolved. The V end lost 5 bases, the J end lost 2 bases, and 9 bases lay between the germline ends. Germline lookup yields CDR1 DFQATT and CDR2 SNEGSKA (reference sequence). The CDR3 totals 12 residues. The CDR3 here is CSAPTPNYGYTF. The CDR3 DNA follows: TGCAGTGCTCCCACACCGAACTATGGCTACACCTTC.

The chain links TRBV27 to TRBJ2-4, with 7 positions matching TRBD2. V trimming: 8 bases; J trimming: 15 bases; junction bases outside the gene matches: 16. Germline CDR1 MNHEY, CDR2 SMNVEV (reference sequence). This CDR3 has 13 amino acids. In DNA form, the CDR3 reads TGTGCCAGCGGCCAACTAGCGTCAAGGGTGTCGTACTTC. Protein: CASGQLASRVSYF.

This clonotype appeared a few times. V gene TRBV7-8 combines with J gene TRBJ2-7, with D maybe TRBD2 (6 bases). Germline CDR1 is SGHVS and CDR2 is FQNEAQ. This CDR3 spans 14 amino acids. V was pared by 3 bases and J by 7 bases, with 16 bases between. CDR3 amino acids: CASSFRWDLGEQYF. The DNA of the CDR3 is TGTGCCAGCAGCTTCAGGTGGGACTTGGGGGAGCAGTACTTC.

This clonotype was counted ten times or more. CDR3: CATSDFRQVEAQYF. The DNA for the CDR3 is TGTGCCACCAGTGATTTTCGACAGGTTGAGGCCCAGTACTTC. The chain carries TRBV24-1 and TRBJ2-5, with a possible D match to TRBD1 (6 bases). The CDR3 sequence is 14 residues long. The V end was cut by 1 base, the J end by 9 bases, with 14 bases between. Germline-derived CDR1 and CDR2 are KGHDR and SFDVKD.

The CDR3 sequence: CASSYSGTPFEYF. CDR3 in DNA: TGTGCCAGCAGTTACTCTGGGACACCCTTCGAGTATTTT. The chain uses TRBV6-2 or TRBV6-3 and TRBJ2-3; the D gene is possibly TRBD1 (6 bases). This CDR3 is 13 amino acids long. Germline V lookup: CDR1 MNHEY, CDR2 SVGEGT. Trimming removed 0 bases at V and 13 bases at J, with 14 bases between.

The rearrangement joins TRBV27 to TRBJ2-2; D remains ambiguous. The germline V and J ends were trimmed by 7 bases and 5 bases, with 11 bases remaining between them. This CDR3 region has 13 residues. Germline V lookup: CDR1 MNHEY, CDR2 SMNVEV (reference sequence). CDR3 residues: CASTAIGTGELFF. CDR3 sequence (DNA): TGTGCCAGCACCGCCATTGGGACCGGGGAGCTGTTTTTT.

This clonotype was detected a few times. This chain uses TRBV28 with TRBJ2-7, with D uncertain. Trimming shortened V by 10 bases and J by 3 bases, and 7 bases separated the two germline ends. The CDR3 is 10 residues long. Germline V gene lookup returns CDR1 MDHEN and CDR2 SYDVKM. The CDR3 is CATYSYEQYF. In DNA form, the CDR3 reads TGTGCCACCTATAGCTACGAGCAGTACTTC.

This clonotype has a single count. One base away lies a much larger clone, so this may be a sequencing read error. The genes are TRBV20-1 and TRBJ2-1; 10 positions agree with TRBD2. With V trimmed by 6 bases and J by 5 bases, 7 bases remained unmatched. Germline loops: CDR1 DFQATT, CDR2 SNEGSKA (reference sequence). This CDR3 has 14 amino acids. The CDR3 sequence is CSATAGGPHNEQFF. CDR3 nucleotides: TGCAGTGCAACAGCGGGAGGGCCCCACAATGAGCAGTTCTTC.

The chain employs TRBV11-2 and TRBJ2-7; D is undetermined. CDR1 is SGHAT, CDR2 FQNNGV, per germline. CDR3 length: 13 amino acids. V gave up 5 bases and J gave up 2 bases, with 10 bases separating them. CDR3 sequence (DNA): TGTGCCAGCAGCCTGGAATACACCTACGAGCAGTACTTC. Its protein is CASSLEYTYEQYF.

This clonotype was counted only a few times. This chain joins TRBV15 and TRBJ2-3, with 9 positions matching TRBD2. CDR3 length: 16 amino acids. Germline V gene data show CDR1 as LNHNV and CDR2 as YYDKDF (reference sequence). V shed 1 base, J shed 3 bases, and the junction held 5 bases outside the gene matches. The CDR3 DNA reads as TGTGCCACCAGCAGAGGAGGAGCGGGAGGAACAGATACGCAGTATTTT. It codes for CATSRGGAGGTDTQYF. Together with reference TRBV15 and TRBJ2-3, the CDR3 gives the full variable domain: DAMVIQNPRYQVTQFGKPVTLSCSQTLNHNVMYWYQQKSSQAPKLLFHYYDKDFNNEADTPDNFQSRRPNTSFCFLDIRSPGLGDTAMYLCATSRGGAGGTDTQYFGPGTRLTVL.

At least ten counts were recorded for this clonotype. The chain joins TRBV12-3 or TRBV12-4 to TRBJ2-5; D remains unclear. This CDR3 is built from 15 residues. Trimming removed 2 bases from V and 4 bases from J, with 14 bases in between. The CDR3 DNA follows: TGTGCCAGCAGTTTATACTTGTCCAGAGGAGAGACCCAGTACTTC. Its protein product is CASSLYLSRGETQYF.

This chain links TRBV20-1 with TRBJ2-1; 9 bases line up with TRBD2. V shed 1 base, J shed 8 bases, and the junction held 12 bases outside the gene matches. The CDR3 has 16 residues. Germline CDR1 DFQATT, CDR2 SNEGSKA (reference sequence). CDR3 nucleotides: TGCAGTGCTAGAGTTATTGGCGGGAGGGAGGCGGATGAGCAGTTCTTC. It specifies CSARVIGGREADEQFF.

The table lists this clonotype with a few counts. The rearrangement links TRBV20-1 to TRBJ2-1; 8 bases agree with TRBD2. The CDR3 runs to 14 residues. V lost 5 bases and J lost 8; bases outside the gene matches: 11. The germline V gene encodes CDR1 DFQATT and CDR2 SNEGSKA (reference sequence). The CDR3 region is CSAPISGRTYEQFF. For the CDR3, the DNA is TGCAGTGCTCCGATCAGCGGGAGAACATATGAGCAGTTCTTC.

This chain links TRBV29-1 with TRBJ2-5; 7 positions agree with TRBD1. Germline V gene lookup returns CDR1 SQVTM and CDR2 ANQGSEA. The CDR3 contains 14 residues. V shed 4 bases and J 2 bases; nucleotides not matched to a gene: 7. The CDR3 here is CSVVRTGLQETQYF. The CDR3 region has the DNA TGCAGCGTTGTTCGGACAGGACTTCAAGAGACCCAGTACTTC. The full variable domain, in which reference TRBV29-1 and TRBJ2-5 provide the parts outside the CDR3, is SAVISQKPSRDICQRGTSLTIQCQVDSQVTMMFWYRQQPGQSLTLIATANQGSEATYESGFVIDKFPISRPNLTFSTLTVSNMSPEDSSIYLCSVVRTGLQETQYFGPGTRLLVL.

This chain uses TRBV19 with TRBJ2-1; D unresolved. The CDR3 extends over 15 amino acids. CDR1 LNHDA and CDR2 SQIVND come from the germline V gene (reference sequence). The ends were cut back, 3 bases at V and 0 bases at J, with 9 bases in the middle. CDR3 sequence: CASSILQNSYNEQFF. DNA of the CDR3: TGTGCCAGTAGTATTCTTCAAAACTCCTACAATGAGCAGTTCTTC.